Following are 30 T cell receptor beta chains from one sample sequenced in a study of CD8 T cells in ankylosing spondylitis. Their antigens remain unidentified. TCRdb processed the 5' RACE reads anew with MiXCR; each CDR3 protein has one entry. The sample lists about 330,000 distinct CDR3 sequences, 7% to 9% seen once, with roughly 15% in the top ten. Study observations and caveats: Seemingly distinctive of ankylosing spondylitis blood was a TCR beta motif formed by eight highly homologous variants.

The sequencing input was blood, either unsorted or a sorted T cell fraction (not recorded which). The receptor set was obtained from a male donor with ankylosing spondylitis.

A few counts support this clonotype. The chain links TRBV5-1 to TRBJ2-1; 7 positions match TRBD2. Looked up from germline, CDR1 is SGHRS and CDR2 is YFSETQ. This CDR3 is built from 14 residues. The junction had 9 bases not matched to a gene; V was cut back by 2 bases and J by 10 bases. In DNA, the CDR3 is TGCGCCAGCAGCTTATCCGGGACTACTCGGGAGCAGTTCTTC. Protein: CASSLSGTTREQFF. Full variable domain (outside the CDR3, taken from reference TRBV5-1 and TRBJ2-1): KAGVTQTPRYLIKTRGQQVTLSCSPISGHRSVSWYQQTPGQGLQFLFEYFSETQRNKGNFPGRFSGRQFSNSRSEMNVSTLELGDSALYLCASSLSGTTREQFFGPGTRLTVL.

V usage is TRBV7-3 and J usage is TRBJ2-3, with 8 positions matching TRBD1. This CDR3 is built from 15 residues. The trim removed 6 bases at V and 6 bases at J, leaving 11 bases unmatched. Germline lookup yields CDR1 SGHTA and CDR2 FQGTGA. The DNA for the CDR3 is TGTGCCAGCAGTTCTACCGGACAGGGCGCGGATACGCAGTATTTT. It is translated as CASSSTGQGADTQYF.

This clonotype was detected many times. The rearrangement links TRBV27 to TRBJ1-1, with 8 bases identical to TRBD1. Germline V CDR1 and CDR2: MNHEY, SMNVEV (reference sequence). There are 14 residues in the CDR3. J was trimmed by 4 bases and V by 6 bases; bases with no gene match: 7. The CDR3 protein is CASRRQGMVTEAFF. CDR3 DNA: TGTGCCAGCAGAAGACAGGGGATGGTCACTGAAGCTTTCTTT.

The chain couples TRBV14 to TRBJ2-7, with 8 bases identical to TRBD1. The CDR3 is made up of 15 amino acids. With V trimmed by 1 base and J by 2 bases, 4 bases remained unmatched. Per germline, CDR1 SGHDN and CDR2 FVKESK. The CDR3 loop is CASSQARTGTYEQYF. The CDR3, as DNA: TGTGCCAGCAGCCAAGCTCGGACAGGGACCTACGAGCAGTACTTC.

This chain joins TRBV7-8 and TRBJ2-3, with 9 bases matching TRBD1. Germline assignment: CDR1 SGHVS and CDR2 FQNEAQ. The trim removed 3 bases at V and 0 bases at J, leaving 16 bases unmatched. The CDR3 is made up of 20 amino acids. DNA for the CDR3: TGTGCCAGCAGCTTGGACACTACAGGGGGCGGAGGGTACAGCACAGATACGCAGTATTTT. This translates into CASSLDTTGGGGYSTDTQYF.

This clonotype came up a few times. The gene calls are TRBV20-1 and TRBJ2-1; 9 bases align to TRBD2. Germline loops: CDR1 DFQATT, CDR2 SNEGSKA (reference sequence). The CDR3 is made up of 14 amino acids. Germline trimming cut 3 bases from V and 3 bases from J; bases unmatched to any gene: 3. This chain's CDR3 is CSARSTSGYNEQFF. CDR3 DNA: TGCAGTGCTAGGTCGACTAGCGGCTACAATGAGCAGTTCTTC.

CDR3 coding DNA: TGTGCCACCAGCCCCAGGGTGGACACTGAAGCTTTCTTT. Amino acid sequence: CATSPRVDTEAFF. The rearrangement joins TRBV15 to TRBJ1-1; tentative D call: TRBD1 (5 bases). The ends were cut back, 5 bases at V and 3 bases at J, with 10 bases in the middle. This CDR3 spans 13 amino acids. Germline CDR1 LNHNV, CDR2 YYDKDF (reference sequence).

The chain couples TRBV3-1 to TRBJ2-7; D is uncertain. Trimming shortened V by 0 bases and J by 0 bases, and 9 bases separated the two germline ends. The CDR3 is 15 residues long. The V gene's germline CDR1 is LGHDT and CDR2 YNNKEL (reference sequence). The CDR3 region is CASSQDVRSSYEQYF. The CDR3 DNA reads TGTGCCAGCAGCCAAGATGTTCGCAGCTCCTACGAGCAGTACTTC.

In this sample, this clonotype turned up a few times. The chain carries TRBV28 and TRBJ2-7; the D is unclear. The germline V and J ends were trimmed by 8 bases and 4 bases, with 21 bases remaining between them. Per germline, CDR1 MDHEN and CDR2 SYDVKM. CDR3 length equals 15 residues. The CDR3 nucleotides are TGTGCCAGCCTACTACCGGGCCGTTCTCGATACGAGCAGTACTTC. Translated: CASLLPGRSRYEQYF.

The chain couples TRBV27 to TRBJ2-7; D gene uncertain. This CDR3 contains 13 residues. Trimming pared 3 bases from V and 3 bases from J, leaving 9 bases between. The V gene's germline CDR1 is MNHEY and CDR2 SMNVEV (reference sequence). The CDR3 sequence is CASSFSRGYEQYF. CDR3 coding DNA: TGTGCCAGCAGTTTTTCGCGCGGCTACGAGCAGTACTTC.

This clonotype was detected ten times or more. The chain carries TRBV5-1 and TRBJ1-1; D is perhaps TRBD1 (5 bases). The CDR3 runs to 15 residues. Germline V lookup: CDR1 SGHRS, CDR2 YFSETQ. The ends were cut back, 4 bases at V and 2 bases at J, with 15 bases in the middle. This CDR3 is CASSPAGDSNTEAFF. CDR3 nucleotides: TGCGCCAGCAGCCCGGCTGGGGACTCTAACACTGAAGCTTTCTTT.

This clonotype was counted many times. CDR3 region: CASSVDGSRETQYF. DNA of the CDR3: TGTGCCAGCAGCGTAGACGGCAGCAGGGAGACCCAGTACTTC. V gene TRBV9 combines with J gene TRBJ2-5, with no clear D. The ends were cut back, 0 bases at V and 5 bases at J, with 11 bases in the middle. Germline CDR1 reads SGDLS; CDR2 reads YYNGEE. CDR3 size: 14 residues. Filled out from reference TRBV9 and TRBJ2-5, the complete variable domain reads DSGVTQTPKHLITATGQRVTLRCSPRSGDLSVYWYQQSLDQGLQFLIQYYNGEERAKGNILERFSAQQFPDLHSELNLSSLELGDSALYFCASSVDGSRETQYFGPGTRLLVL.

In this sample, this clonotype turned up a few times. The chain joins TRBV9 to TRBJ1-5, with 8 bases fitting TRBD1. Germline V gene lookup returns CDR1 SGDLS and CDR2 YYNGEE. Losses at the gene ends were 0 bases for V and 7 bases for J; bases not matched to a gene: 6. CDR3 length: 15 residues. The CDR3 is CASSVGGQGAQPQHF. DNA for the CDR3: TGTGCCAGCAGCGTAGGAGGACAGGGAGCCCAGCCCCAGCATTTT.

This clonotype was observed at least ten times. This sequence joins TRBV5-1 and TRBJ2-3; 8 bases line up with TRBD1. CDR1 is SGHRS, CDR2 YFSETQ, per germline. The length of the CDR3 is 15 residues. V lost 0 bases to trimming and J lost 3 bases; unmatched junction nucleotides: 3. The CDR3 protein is CASSLGTGGTDTQYF. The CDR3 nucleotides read TGCGCCAGCAGCTTGGGTACAGGGGGAACAGATACGCAGTATTTT.

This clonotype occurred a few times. CDR3 in DNA: TGCAGTGCTAGAAGGATGATTGGAGAAACACCGGGACAGCGTTTTTCCTATAATTCACCCCTCCACTTT. It codes for CSARRMIGETPGQRFSYNSPLHF. The chain combines TRBV20-1 with TRBJ1-6, with 7 bases that match TRBD1. This CDR3 comprises 23 residues. Germline V lookup: CDR1 DFQATT, CDR2 SNEGSKA (reference sequence). Trimming at V came to 2 bases and at J to 1 base, leaving 26 bases not matched to a gene.

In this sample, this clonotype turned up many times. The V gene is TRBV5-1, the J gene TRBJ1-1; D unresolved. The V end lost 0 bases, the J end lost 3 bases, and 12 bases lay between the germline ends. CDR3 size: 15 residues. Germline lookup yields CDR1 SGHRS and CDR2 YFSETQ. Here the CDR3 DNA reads TGCGCCAGCAGCTTGGGGGCCAGATCGGACACTGAAGCTTTCTTT. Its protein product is CASSLGARSDTEAFF.

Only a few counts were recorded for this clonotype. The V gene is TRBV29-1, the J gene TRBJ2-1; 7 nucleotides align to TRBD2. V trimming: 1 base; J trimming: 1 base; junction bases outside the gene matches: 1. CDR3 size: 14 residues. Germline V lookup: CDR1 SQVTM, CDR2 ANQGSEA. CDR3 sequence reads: CSVEGGGSYNEQFF. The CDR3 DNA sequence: TGCAGCGTTGAAGGGGGGGGTTCCTACAATGAGCAGTTCTTC.

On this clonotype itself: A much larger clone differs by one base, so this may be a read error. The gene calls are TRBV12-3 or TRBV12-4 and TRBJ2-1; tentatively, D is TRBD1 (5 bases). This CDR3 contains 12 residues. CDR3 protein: CAISISGNEQFF. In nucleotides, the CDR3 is TGTGCCATCAGTATCTCAGGGAATGAGCAGTTCTTC.

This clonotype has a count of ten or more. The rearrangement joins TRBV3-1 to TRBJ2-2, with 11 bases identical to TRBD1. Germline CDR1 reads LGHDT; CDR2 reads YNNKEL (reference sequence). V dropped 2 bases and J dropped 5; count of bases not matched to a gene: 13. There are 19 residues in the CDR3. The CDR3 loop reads CASSQRWDRGITGTGELFF. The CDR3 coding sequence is TGTGCCAGCAGCCAAAGATGGGACAGGGGGATAACAGGGACCGGGGAGCTGTTTTTT.

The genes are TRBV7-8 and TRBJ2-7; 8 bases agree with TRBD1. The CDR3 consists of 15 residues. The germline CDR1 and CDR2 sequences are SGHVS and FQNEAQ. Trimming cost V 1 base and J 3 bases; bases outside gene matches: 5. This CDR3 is CASSLVSGQVYEQYF. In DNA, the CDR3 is TGTGCCAGCAGCTTAGTTTCGGGACAGGTCTACGAGCAGTACTTC.

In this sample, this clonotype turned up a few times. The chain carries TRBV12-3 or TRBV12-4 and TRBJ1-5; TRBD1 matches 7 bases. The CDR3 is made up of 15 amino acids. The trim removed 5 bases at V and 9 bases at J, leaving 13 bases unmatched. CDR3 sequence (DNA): TGTGCCAGCAGTGGGGGAGATAGGGGGCGTCCGCCCCAGCATTTT. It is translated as CASSGGDRGRPPQHF.

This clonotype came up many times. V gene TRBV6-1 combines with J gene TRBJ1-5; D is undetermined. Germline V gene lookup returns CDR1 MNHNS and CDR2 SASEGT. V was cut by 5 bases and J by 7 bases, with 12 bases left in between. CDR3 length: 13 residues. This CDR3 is CASSPLPSQPQHF. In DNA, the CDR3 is TGTGCCAGCAGTCCCCTCCCGTCCCAGCCCCAGCATTTT.

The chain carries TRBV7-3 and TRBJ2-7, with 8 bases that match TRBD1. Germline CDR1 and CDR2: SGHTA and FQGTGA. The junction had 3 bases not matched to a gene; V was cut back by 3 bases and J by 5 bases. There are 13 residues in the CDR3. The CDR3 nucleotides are TGTGCCAGCAGCTTGACAGGGGTCCACGAGCAGTACTTC. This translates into CASSLTGVHEQYF.

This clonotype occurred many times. CDR3 sequence reads: CSGGTVDGYTF. The CDR3 DNA sequence: TGCAGCGGAGGGACAGTAGATGGCTACACCTTC. This sequence joins TRBV29-1 and TRBJ1-2; 7 bases line up with TRBD1. CDR1 is SQVTM and CDR2 is ANQGSEA in the germline V gene. The V and J ends lost 7 bases and 6 bases, in that order; junction bases with no gene match: 5. This CDR3 contains 11 residues.

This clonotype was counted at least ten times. The CDR3: CASSFTTSENTGELFF. CDR3 bases: TGCGCCAGCAGCTTTACTACTAGCGAAAACACCGGGGAGCTGTTTTTT. This sequence joins TRBV5-1 and TRBJ2-2, with 7 bases aligning to TRBD2. The J segment lost 2 bases and the V segment lost 2 bases, leaving 6 bases of the junction unmatched. Germline assignment: CDR1 SGHRS and CDR2 YFSETQ. The CDR3 contains 16 residues.

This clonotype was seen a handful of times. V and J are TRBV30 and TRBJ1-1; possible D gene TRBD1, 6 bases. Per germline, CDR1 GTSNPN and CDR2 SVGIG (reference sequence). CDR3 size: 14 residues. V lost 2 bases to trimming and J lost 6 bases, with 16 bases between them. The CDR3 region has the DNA TGTGCCTGGAGTTTTCACAGGGAAGGCGCTGAAGCTTTCTTT. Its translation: CAWSFHREGAEAFF. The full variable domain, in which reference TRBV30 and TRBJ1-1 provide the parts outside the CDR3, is SQTIHQWPATLVQPVGSPLSLECTVEGTSNPNLYWYRQAAGRGLQLLFYSVGIGQISSEVPQNLSASRPQDRQFILSSKKLLLSDSGFYLCAWSFHREGAEAFFGQGTRLTVV.

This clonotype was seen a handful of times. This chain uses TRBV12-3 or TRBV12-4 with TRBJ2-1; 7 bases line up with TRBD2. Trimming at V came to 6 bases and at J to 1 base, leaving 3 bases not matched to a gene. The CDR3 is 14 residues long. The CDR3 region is CASRPAGSYNEQFF. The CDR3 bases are TGTGCCAGCAGACCAGCGGGGTCCTACAATGAGCAGTTCTTC.

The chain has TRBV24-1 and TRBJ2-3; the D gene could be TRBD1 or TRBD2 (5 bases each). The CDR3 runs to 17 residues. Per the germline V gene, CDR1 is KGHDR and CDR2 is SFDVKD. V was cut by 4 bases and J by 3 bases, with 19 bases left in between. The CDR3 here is CATSDYRDLRGTDTQYF. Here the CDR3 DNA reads TGTGCCACCAGTGACTACCGGGACCTTCGAGGAACAGATACGCAGTATTTT.

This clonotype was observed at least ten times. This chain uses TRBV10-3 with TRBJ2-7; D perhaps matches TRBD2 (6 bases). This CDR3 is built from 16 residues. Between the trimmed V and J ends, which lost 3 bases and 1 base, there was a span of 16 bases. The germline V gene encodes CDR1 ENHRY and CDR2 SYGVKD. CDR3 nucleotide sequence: TGTGCCATCAGTGAAGCTAGCGAGCGAAAATCCTACGAGCAGTACTTC. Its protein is CAISEASERKSYEQYF.

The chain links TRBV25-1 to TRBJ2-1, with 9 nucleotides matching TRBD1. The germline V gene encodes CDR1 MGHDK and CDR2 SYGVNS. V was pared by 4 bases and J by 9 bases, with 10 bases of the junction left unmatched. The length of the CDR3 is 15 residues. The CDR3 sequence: CASSVGGRTGVEQFF. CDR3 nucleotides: TGTGCCAGCAGTGTGGGTGGCAGGACAGGGGTTGAGCAGTTCTTC.